This TCR beta chain was captured by sequencing in a study of identical twins. Unique molecular identifiers were present on the cDNA, and a universal primer site came from template switching. TCRdb re-derived calls from the 5' RACE reads in MiXCR, one entry per CDR3 protein. The sample lists around 340,000 distinct CDR3 sequences; over 9% were seen once. This CDR3 has 13 amino acids. The ends were cut back, 5 bases at V and 9 bases at J, with 17 bases in the middle. The sample was also linked to a second study, of yellow fever vaccine responses in identical twins.

The sequence was collected from a woman younger than 35 in good health. The V and J genes are TRBV12-3 or TRBV12-4 and TRBJ2-7; D might be TRBD1 (5 bases). The sequenced material came from CD8+ T cells sorted from blood. The CDR3 region is CASSQNVGQGQYF. The CDR3 DNA sequence: TGTGCCAGCAGTCAAAACGTTGGCCAGGGGCAGTACTTC.